These 26 T cell receptor beta chains share one sample of origin, sequenced in a study of T cell repertoires in cytomegalovirus infection. Each CDR3 protein is one row after TCRdb ran MiXCR on the reads. The table has 110,000 or so distinct CDR3 sequences, around 31% seen once; the top ten hold 41%. The antigens these receptors bind are not known. This specimen was CD8+ T cells from cultured PBMCs, taken from culture after CMV antigen stimulation. Source of these receptors: a human donor in good health (CMV status not recorded). Some clones in this sample may be carry-over from other donors' samples.

This clonotype was seen a single time. A read error may produce the germline difference seen at one junction end. The chain links TRBV4-1 to TRBJ1-3, with TRBD1 as a possible D gene (6 bases). Per the germline V gene, CDR1 is MGHRA and CDR2 is YSYEKL. This CDR3 has 15 residues. CDR3 DNA: TGTGCCAGCAGCCATCAGACAGGCTCTGGAAACACCATATATTTT. Translated, it gives CASSHQTGSGNTIYF.

This clonotype was seen repeatedly, ten times or more. This chain joins TRBV7-2 and TRBJ2-1, with D perhaps matching TRBD2 (7 bases). V gave up 0 bases and J gave up 10 bases, with 19 bases separating them. Germline assignment: CDR1 SGHTA and CDR2 FQGNSA. There are 16 residues in the CDR3. CDR3 sequence: CASSLAPRGAAREQFF. CDR3 bases: TGTGCCAGCAGCTTAGCCCCCCGGGGGGCGGCAAGGGAGCAGTTCTTC.

This clonotype was seen repeatedly, ten times or more. The germline gene is not matched at one end of the junction; a read error may be the cause. The rearrangement joins TRBV7-2 to TRBJ2-2, with 8 bases identical to TRBD2. The germline CDR1 and CDR2 sequences are SGHTA and FQGNSA. This CDR3 spans 14 amino acids. The CDR3 region is CASSQGGGRTGELF. For the CDR3, the DNA is TGTGCCAGCAGCCAGGGCGGGGGGCGAACCGGGGAGCTGTTT.

The rearrangement uses TRBV9 and TRBJ2-1, with 7 bases fitting TRBD2. The CDR3 has 16 amino acids. V lost 3 bases and J lost 1; bases outside the gene matches: 7. The V gene's germline CDR1 is SGDLS and CDR2 YYNGEE. DNA of the CDR3: TGTGCCAGCAGCGACCAGCCTAGCGGTTCCTACAATGAGCAGTTCTTC. Translated: CASSDQPSGSYNEQFF.

The V call is TRBV6-2 or TRBV6-3, the J call TRBJ1-4; D not resolved. The CDR3 is 18 residues long. V was trimmed by 0 bases and J by 8 bases, leaving 22 bases between them. Germline CDR1 MNHEY, CDR2 SVGEGT. The CDR3 is CASSYSNGGTTSNEKLFF. In DNA form, the CDR3 reads TGTGCCAGCAGTTACTCGAATGGTGGAACGACCTCCAACGAAAAACTGTTTTTT.

This clonotype was detected only a few times. This sequence joins TRBV5-1 and TRBJ2-3, with 15 bases lining up with TRBD2. Germline V gives CDR1 SGHRS, CDR2 YFSETQ. The length of the CDR3 is 19 residues. V lost 3 bases and J lost 2; bases outside the gene matches: 10. The CDR3: CASSSESGTSGGFTDTQYF. The CDR3 DNA sequence: TGCGCCAGCAGCTCGGAGTCCGGGACTAGCGGGGGGTTCACAGATACGCAGTATTTT.

This sequence joins TRBV7-9 and TRBJ1-1; maybe TRBD1 (6 bases). V dropped 2 bases and J dropped 3 bases, with 16 bases sitting between them. Germline V gene data show CDR1 as SEHNR and CDR2 as FQNEAQ (reference sequence). This CDR3 is 16 amino acids long. CDR3 in amino acids: CASSLPTLQGHTEAFF. CDR3 DNA sequence: TGTGCCAGCAGCTTACCTACTCTACAGGGCCACACTGAAGCTTTCTTT.

This chain joins TRBV20-1 and TRBJ2-7; possibly TRBD1 for D (5 bases). This CDR3 has 18 amino acids. CDR1 is DFQATT, CDR2 SNEGSKA, per germline (reference sequence). The ends were cut back, 4 bases at V and 2 bases at J, with 27 bases in the middle. The CDR3 protein is CSAMGQAPGISLPYEQYF. DNA of the CDR3: TGCAGTGCTATGGGGCAGGCCCCTGGGATCTCCCTACCCTACGAGCAGTACTTC.

V and J are TRBV6-5 and TRBJ2-1, with 7 positions matching TRBD1. The V gene end was trimmed by 4 bases and the J gene end by 10 bases; junction bases not matched to a gene: 13. The V gene's germline CDR1 is MNHEY and CDR2 SVGAGI. The CDR3 has 15 amino acids. The CDR3 DNA follows: TGTGCCAGCAGTTCGAACGAACAGGGGCCCGGGGAGCAGTTCTTC. Amino acids: CASSSNEQGPGEQFF.

This clonotype was counted a few times. This chain joins TRBV27 and TRBJ1-1, with 8 bases identical to TRBD1. V was pared by 2 bases and J by 7 bases, with 9 bases of the junction left unmatched. The CDR3 covers 15 residues. Germline CDR1 is MNHEY and CDR2 is SMNVEV (reference sequence). As DNA, the CDR3 is TGTGCCAGCAGTTTAACAGGGGGGGCGGGAGGTGAAGCTTTCTTT. Its translation: CASSLTGGAGGEAFF.

The sample holds a few counts of this clonotype. The CDR3 region is CASSAGLFYEQYF. CDR3 nucleotides: TGTGCCAGTAGCGCGGGACTTTTCTACGAGCAGTACTTC. This chain joins TRBV19 and TRBJ2-7; tentative D call: TRBD2 (6 bases). The CDR3 sequence is 13 residues long. Germline CDR1 and CDR2: LNHDA and SQIVND (reference sequence). The ends were cut back, 6 bases at V and 3 bases at J, with 12 bases in the middle.

The chain has TRBV7-9 and TRBJ2-1; D is undetermined. V gave up 4 bases and J gave up 8 bases, with 18 bases separating them. The V gene's germline CDR1 is SEHNR and CDR2 FQNEAQ (reference sequence). The CDR3 extends over 15 amino acids. The CDR3 coding sequence is TGTGCCAGCAGCTCCGAAGGCAGGTATAGTCATGAGCAGTTCTTC. It translates to CASSSEGRYSHEQFF.

Only a few counts were recorded for this clonotype. The J gene is TRBJ2-1, the V gene TRBV12-3 or TRBV12-4; D is unresolved. The CDR3 length is 17 residues. V lost 3 bases to trimming and J lost 0 bases, with 15 bases between them. DNA of the CDR3: TGTGCCAGCAGTTTCCTCACCGGTTCAGGCTCCTACAATGAGCAGTTCTTC. Protein sequence: CASSFLTGSGSYNEQFF.

In its sample, this clonotype was seen a few times. This rearrangement joins TRBV20-1 to TRBJ1-5; D call uncertain. Germline assignment: CDR1 DFQATT and CDR2 SNEGSKA (reference sequence). The CDR3 runs 15 residues. The V and J ends lost 0 bases and 1 base respectively, with 10 bases between them. CDR3 nucleotide sequence: TGCAGTGCTAGAGATCCAAGTTCCAGCAATCAGCCCCAGCATTTT. As protein: CSARDPSSSNQPQHF.

In its sample, this clonotype was seen a few times. The V call is TRBV25-1, the J call TRBJ2-1; TRBD2 is a possible D gene (5 bases). With 1 base removed from V and 5 bases from J, the gap between germline ends came to 9 bases. CDR1 is MGHDK, CDR2 SYGVNS, per germline. CDR3 length: 14 amino acids. The CDR3 bases are TGTGCCAGCAGTGAATTATACGGGGACAATGAGCAGTTCTTC. Amino acids: CASSELYGDNEQFF.

The J gene is TRBJ2-7, the V gene TRBV7-2, with 9 bases that match TRBD2. Trimming at V came to 1 base and at J to 0 bases, leaving 10 bases not matched to a gene. CDR3 length: 18 amino acids. Germline CDR1 SGHTA, CDR2 FQGNSA. The CDR3 bases are TGTGCCAGCAGCTTAGGGGCTAGCGGGATTGACCCCTCCTACGAGCAGTACTTC. Translating gives CASSLGASGIDPSYEQYF.

The J gene is TRBJ2-7, the V gene TRBV10-3; 7 bases align to TRBD1. Germline values: CDR1 ENHRY, CDR2 SYGVKD. The CDR3 sequence is 15 residues long. V lost 6 bases to trimming and J lost 3 bases; unmatched junction nucleotides: 11. This CDR3 is CAIRAIGAGGYEQYF. The DNA of the CDR3 is TGTGCCATCAGAGCTATAGGGGCAGGGGGCTACGAGCAGTACTTC.

This clonotype was picked up many times. The chain is built from TRBV7-2 and TRBJ1-3; weak D call: TRBD1 (5 bases). This CDR3 has 18 residues. Germline CDR1 reads SGHTA; CDR2 reads FQGNSA. V was pared by 2 bases and J by 7 bases, with 24 bases between. For the CDR3, the DNA is TGTGCCAGCAGCTTATACGGGAGGGCCTCCACACGGGGGAACACCATATATTTT. Amino acids: CASSLYGRASTRGNTIYF.

V and J are TRBV5-6 and TRBJ1-4, with D possibly matching TRBD1 (6 bases). CDR1 and CDR2 (germline): SGHDT, YYEEEE. This CDR3 comprises 17 residues. V dropped 2 bases and J dropped 3 bases, with 17 bases sitting between them. CDR3 in amino acids: CASSFLAGAVANEKLFF. CDR3 DNA sequence: TGTGCCAGCAGCTTTCTCGCAGGGGCGGTAGCTAATGAAAAACTGTTTTTT.

V and J are TRBV7-9 and TRBJ1-6; TRBD1 might be the D (5 bases). The germline V gene has CDR1 SEHNR and CDR2 FQNEAQ (reference sequence). There are 16 residues in the CDR3. The V and J ends lost 5 bases and 4 bases respectively, with 15 bases between them. CDR3 loop: CASSLGGDPYNSPLHF. Written as DNA, the CDR3 is TGTGCCAGCAGCCTAGGCGGGGACCCTTATAATTCACCCCTCCACTTT.

This clonotype was picked up a small number of times. The chain joins TRBV4-1 to TRBJ2-2; D is unclear. The CDR3 is made up of 15 amino acids. V gave up 3 bases and J gave up 0 bases, with 8 bases separating them. The germline V gene encodes CDR1 MGHRA and CDR2 YSYEKL. The CDR3 sequence: CASSQYYPNTGELFF. CDR3 in DNA: TGCGCCAGCAGCCAGTACTACCCGAACACCGGGGAGCTGTTTTTT.

This clonotype was found a few times. This chain uses TRBV7-8 with TRBJ1-1, with a tentative D call TRBD1 (5 bases). The CDR3 extends over 13 amino acids. Deletions cut 4 bases from V and 3 bases from J, with 9 bases between. The germline gives CDR1 SGHVS, CDR2 FQNEAQ. The CDR3 reads CASSWGVDTEAFF. The CDR3 DNA sequence: TGTGCCAGCAGCTGGGGGGTAGACACTGAAGCTTTCTTT.

This clonotype has only a few counts. The rearrangement joins TRBV5-5 to TRBJ2-7; D is tentatively TRBD1 or TRBD2 (5 bases each). CDR1 is SGHKS and CDR2 is YYEKEE in the germline V gene (reference sequence). The V end was cut by 1 base, the J end by 5 bases, with 10 bases between. The CDR3 length is 13 residues. Here the CDR3 reads CASSLPGSDEQYF. DNA for the CDR3: TGTGCCAGCAGCTTGCCAGGGAGTGACGAGCAGTACTTC. Based on the CDR3 plus reference TRBV5-5 and TRBJ2-7, the full variable domain is DAGVTQSPTHLIKTRGQQVTLRCSPISGHKSVSWYQQVLGQGPQFIFQYYEKEERGRGNFPDRFSARQFPNYSSELNVNALLLGDSALYLCASSLPGSDEQYFGPGTRLTVT.

This clonotype was counted ten times or more. The gene calls are TRBV7-9 and TRBJ2-5; possible D gene TRBD2, 5 bases. The ends were cut back, 5 bases at V and 5 bases at J, with 12 bases in the middle. CDR1 and CDR2 (germline): SEHNR, FQNEAQ (reference sequence). The CDR3 is 13 amino acids. This CDR3 reads CASSPAGEETQYF. The CDR3 DNA is TGTGCCAGCAGCCCGGCCGGGGAGGAGACCCAGTACTTC.

The sample holds many counts of this clonotype. V gene TRBV6-2 or TRBV6-3 combines with J gene TRBJ1-1; 7 bases map to TRBD1. The CDR3 runs to 15 residues. With 6 bases clipped from V and 2 bases from J, the junction kept 9 bases outside the gene matches. Germline CDR1 and CDR2: MNHEY and SVGEGT. As DNA, the CDR3 is TGTGCCAGCAGGAAACCGGGACAGATAAACACTGAAGCTTTCTTT. It yields the protein CASRKPGQINTEAFF.

The genes are TRBV7-8 and TRBJ1-5; weak D call: TRBD1 (5 bases). The CDR3 runs 16 residues. The germline V gene has CDR1 SGHVS and CDR2 FQNEAQ. Deletions cut 0 bases from V and 5 bases from J, with 14 bases between. The CDR3 bases are TGTGCCAGCAGCTTAGCGTCCAGGGTTCCGTATCAGCCCCAGCATTTT. Translated: CASSLASRVPYQPQHF.